The 20 T cell receptor beta chains below all came from one sample that was sequenced in a study of neurological immune-mediated disorders. TCRdb recomputed calls from the 5' RACE reads with MiXCR, one row per CDR3 protein. The sample lists some 120,000 distinct CDR3 sequences; about 3.2% were seen once. Sequenced sample: PBMCs. The origin of the receptors is a woman in her 30s with multiple sclerosis.

This clonotype was recorded at least ten times. V is TRBV5-5 and J is TRBJ1-2; possible D gene TRBD1, 5 bases. V gave up 4 bases and J gave up 5 bases, with 15 bases separating them. Germline V lookup: CDR1 SGHKS, CDR2 YYEKEE (reference sequence). CDR3 length: 14 residues. In DNA form, the CDR3 reads TGTGCCAGCAGCCACTTCGGGGGGAAGTATGGCTACACCTTC. Residues: CASSHFGGKYGYTF.

This clonotype showed up many times. This chain uses TRBV5-1 with TRBJ2-3; weak D call: TRBD2 (6 bases). V shed 7 bases and J shed 1 base, with 16 bases lying between them. The germline gives CDR1 SGHRS, CDR2 YFSETQ. The length of the CDR3 is 15 residues. Here the CDR3 reads CASASRGTRTDTQYF. The CDR3 coding sequence is TGCGCCAGCGCCTCCCGGGGGACGCGCACAGATACGCAGTATTTT.

At least ten counts were recorded for this clonotype. The chain has TRBV20-1 and TRBJ1-2; 7 bases match TRBD1. Trimming at V came to 3 bases and at J to 8 bases, leaving 9 bases not matched to a gene. This CDR3 is 13 amino acids long. The V gene's germline CDR1 is DFQATT and CDR2 SNEGSKA (reference sequence). The CDR3 region is CSASRQGMGGYTF. Written as DNA, the CDR3 is TGCAGTGCTAGCCGACAGGGCATGGGGGGCTACACCTTC.

With respect to this clonotype: A much larger clone differs by one base, so this may be a read error. This chain links TRBV5-1 with TRBJ2-7; 8 bases align to TRBD1. Germline V gene lookup returns CDR1 SGHRS and CDR2 YFSETQ. The CDR3 covers 14 residues. The CDR3 protein is CTSSLVTGAHEQYF. Here the CDR3 DNA reads TGCACCAGCAGCTTGGTGACAGGGGCCCACGAGCAGTACTTC.

This clonotype was observed at least ten times. The rearrangement uses TRBV12-3 or TRBV12-4 and TRBJ1-3; D perhaps matches TRBD1 (5 bases). V shed 6 bases and J shed 10 bases, with 22 bases lying between them. The CDR3 is made up of 15 amino acids. Here the CDR3 DNA reads TGTGCCAGCAGCATGTCCCCCACGGGACGGGGGACCATATATTTT. Translation: CASSMSPTGRGTIYF.

This clonotype was detected ten times or more. The V gene is TRBV12-3 or TRBV12-4, the J gene TRBJ2-7; D uncertain. The CDR3 has 13 amino acids. The V end lost 0 bases, the J end lost 2 bases, and 5 bases lay between the germline ends. Here the CDR3 reads CASSLAQTYEQYF. CDR3 DNA: TGTGCCAGCAGTTTAGCCCAGACCTACGAGCAGTACTTC.

This clonotype was recorded at least ten times. The chain employs TRBV20-1 and TRBJ2-5; TRBD1 matches at 8 bases. J lost 5 bases, V lost 1 base, and 6 bases had no gene match. The germline CDR1 and CDR2 sequences are DFQATT and SNEGSKA (reference sequence). CDR3 length equals 14 residues. CDR3 sequence (DNA): TGCAGTGCTAGAGGACAGGGGAGCGGGGAGACCCAGTACTTC. Amino acids: CSARGQGSGETQYF.

This clonotype was picked up many times. The gene calls are TRBV20-1 and TRBJ2-7, with a possible D match to TRBD1 (6 bases). Germline CDR1 DFQATT, CDR2 SNEGSKA (reference sequence). The V end was cut by 6 bases, the J end by 2 bases, with 17 bases between. The CDR3 totals 14 residues. The CDR3: CSASQQGTPYEQYF. CDR3 nucleotide sequence: TGCAGTGCCAGCCAACAGGGCACCCCCTACGAGCAGTACTTC.

The rearrangement joins TRBV4-1 to TRBJ2-7; D possibly corresponds to TRBD2 (5 bases). This CDR3 is built from 13 residues. The V gene's germline CDR1 is MGHRA and CDR2 YSYEKL. V was shortened by 0 bases and J by 4 bases, with 7 bases between the two germline ends. The CDR3 region is CASSQEGGYEQYF. In nucleotides, the CDR3 is TGCGCCAGCAGCCAAGAAGGAGGATACGAGCAGTACTTC.

This clonotype has a count of ten or more. In nucleotides, the CDR3 is TGTGCCAGCAGTGAAGTGACACTAGCTAACTATGGCTACACCTTC. Translated: CASSEVTLANYGYTF. The chain couples TRBV2 to TRBJ1-2; D is undetermined. The CDR3 sequence is 15 residues long. CDR1 SNHLY and CDR2 FYNNEI come from the germline V gene. V dropped 1 base and J dropped 0 bases, with 9 bases sitting between them.

Many counts were recorded for this clonotype. This chain uses TRBV7-9 with TRBJ2-3, with TRBD2 identical over 10 bases. Germline assignment: CDR1 SEHNR and CDR2 FQNEAQ (reference sequence). This CDR3 has 15 amino acids. J was trimmed by 6 bases and V by 5 bases; bases with no gene match: 8. Here the CDR3 reads CASSSTSGARDTQYF. In DNA form, the CDR3 reads TGTGCCAGCAGCAGTACTAGCGGGGCCCGCGATACGCAGTATTTT.

This clonotype was seen only a few times. The CDR3 region has the DNA TGTGCCAGCATTCAGCCGGCGAACACTGAAGCTTTCTTT. Translated: CASIQPANTEAFF. The rearrangement links TRBV7-9 to TRBJ1-1; D remains unclear. This CDR3 is built from 13 residues. Germline lookup yields CDR1 SEHNR and CDR2 FQNEAQ (reference sequence). Trimming removed 7 bases at V and 1 base at J, with 10 bases between.

This clonotype was found a few times. Since a much larger clone is just one base distant, this may be a read error. The rearrangement uses TRBV29-1 and TRBJ1-1, with D perhaps matching TRBD1 (5 bases). V lost 5 bases and J 3 bases, leaving 16 bases between the germline ends. CDR3 length equals 14 residues. CDR1 is SQVTM, CDR2 ANQGSEA, per germline. CDR3 nucleotides: TGCAGCGTTATAACAGGAACAGGAGACACTGAAGCTTTCTTT. This gives the protein CSVITGTGDTEAFF.

This clonotype was detected many times. V gene TRBV5-1 combines with J gene TRBJ2-2, with D maybe TRBD1 (6 bases). With 9 bases removed from V and 2 bases from J, the gap between germline ends came to 14 bases. This CDR3 region has 14 residues. Germline V gene lookup returns CDR1 SGHRS and CDR2 YFSETQ. CDR3: CATHRDTNTGELFF. The CDR3 DNA follows: TGCGCCACCCACCGGGACACCAACACCGGGGAGCTGTTTTTT. Full variable domain (rest looked up from reference TRBV5-1 and TRBJ2-2): KAGVTQTPRYLIKTRGQQVTLSCSPISGHRSVSWYQQTPGQGLQFLFEYFSETQRNKGNFPGRFSGRQFSNSRSEMNVSTLELGDSALYLCATHRDTNTGELFFGEGSRLTVL.

This clonotype was observed a handful of times. The chain combines TRBV7-6 with TRBJ2-7; 7 bases align to TRBD1. J was trimmed by 2 bases and V by 0 bases; bases with no gene match: 4. The CDR3 spans 15 residues. Germline V gives CDR1 SGHVS, CDR2 FNYEAQ. The CDR3 spells CASSLATGDPYEQYF. In nucleotides, the CDR3 is TGTGCCAGCAGCTTAGCTACAGGGGACCCCTACGAGCAGTACTTC.

This clonotype was observed at least ten times. The V gene is TRBV7-2, the J gene TRBJ2-7, with a weak D call TRBD2 (5 bases). The V gene lost 5 bases and the J gene lost 2 bases, with 13 bases spanning the gap. Looked up from germline, CDR1 is SGHTA and CDR2 is FQGNSA. The CDR3 contains 14 residues. In DNA form, the CDR3 reads TGTGCCAGCAGCCCTGACTACCCACCCTACGAGCAGTACTTC. Translation: CASSPDYPPYEQYF.

This clonotype was found many times. The chain is built from TRBV25-1 and TRBJ1-2; weak D call: TRBD1 (5 bases). The CDR3 length is 13 residues. Germline V gives CDR1 MGHDK, CDR2 SYGVNS. V was shortened by 8 bases and J by 8 bases, with 18 bases between the two germline ends. CDR3 DNA sequence: TGTGCCAGCCACCCGGGAGGGGCGCGAGGCTACACCTTC. Protein product: CASHPGGARGYTF.

This clonotype was observed many times. This rearrangement joins TRBV9 to TRBJ1-2; a weak D match, TRBD1 (6 bases). There are 13 residues in the CDR3. CDR1 SGDLS and CDR2 YYNGEE come from the germline V gene. The V end was cut by 3 bases, the J end by 6 bases, with 12 bases between. The CDR3 sequence is CASSGRPGDGYTF. In nucleotides, the CDR3 is TGTGCCAGCAGCGGTCGCCCAGGGGATGGCTACACCTTC.

This clonotype came up many times. The chain combines TRBV4-3 with TRBJ2-7; 8 positions match TRBD1. Germline V gene data show CDR1 as LGHNA and CDR2 as YSLEER. The length of the CDR3 is 15 residues. With 0 bases clipped from V and 3 bases from J, the junction kept 4 bases outside the gene matches. CDR3 nucleotides: TGCGCCAGCAGCCAAGAGGCAGGGGGCCTCTACGAGCAGTACTTC. Its translation is CASSQEAGGLYEQYF.

This clonotype was counted ten times or more. The chain carries TRBV5-1 and TRBJ1-2; 7 bases line up with TRBD1. The CDR3 totals 13 residues. Trimming took 0 bases from V and 8 from J; bases not matched to a gene: 4. CDR1 is SGHRS and CDR2 is YFSETQ in the germline V gene. CDR3 bases: TGCGCCAGCAGCTTGGGACAGGGTGAAGGCTACACCTTC. Amino acid sequence: CASSLGQGEGYTF.